Listed here are 14 T cell receptor beta chains from one sample, sequenced in a study of molecular identifiers for immune sequencing clone quantification. TCRdb passed the PCR reads through MiXCR, listing each CDR3 protein once. Of about 320,000 distinct CDR3 sequences in the sample, 24% are singletons; the top ten hold around 0.7%. The sequencing input was naive CD8+ T cells from blood, with Jurkat cell RNA spiked in. Described subset: FACS-sorted CD8+CD4-CCR7+CD45RA+ naive T cells. The receptors were sampled from a human donor in good health. Some libraries in this study had Jurkat cell RNA spiked in.

The chain has TRBV2 and TRBJ1-1, with D perhaps matching TRBD1 (5 bases). The CDR3 is 17 amino acids. V gave up 3 bases and J gave up 2 bases, with 19 bases separating them. From germline, CDR1 is SNHLY and CDR2 FYNNEI. The CDR3 DNA reads as TGTGCCAGCAGTGAGGGGCCAGGGCTGGGAAGAAACACTGAAGCTTTCTTT. Translation gives CASSEGPGLGRNTEAFF.

The gene calls are TRBV4-3 and TRBJ2-7; D unresolved. This CDR3 is 16 amino acids long. The V gene lost 0 bases and the J gene lost 2 bases, with 14 bases spanning the gap. Germline V gives CDR1 LGHNA, CDR2 YSLEER. The CDR3: CASSQEWVSLTYEQYF. In nucleotides, the CDR3 is TGCGCCAGCAGCCAAGAGTGGGTCAGCCTAACCTACGAGCAGTACTTC.

The CDR3 nucleotides read TGTGCCAGCAGTTTAGGCAGGGTCGTTACCGAGCAGTACTTC. It encodes CASSLGRVVTEQYF. V gene TRBV28 combines with J gene TRBJ2-7, with a weak D call TRBD1 (5 bases). The V gene's germline CDR1 is MDHEN and CDR2 SYDVKM. Trimming left V 2 bases short and J 6 bases short, with 14 bases between. The CDR3 is 14 amino acids.

Details on this clonotype: This may be a read error: a much more frequent sequence differs by one nucleotide. The V and J genes are TRBV29-1 and TRBJ2-1, with TRBD2 matching 7 bases. From germline, CDR1 is SQVTM and CDR2 ANQGSEA. After removal of 0 bases from V and 2 bases from J, the junction contained 7 bases not matched to a gene. The CDR3 has 16 amino acids. The DNA of the CDR3 is TGCAGCGTTGAAGAAGGACCAGCGGGGCCCTACAATGAGCAGTTCTTC. Protein sequence: CSVEEGPAGPYNEQFF.

This clonotype was detected a few times. J is TRBJ2-1 and V is TRBV20-1; D uncertain. Per the germline V gene, CDR1 is DFQATT and CDR2 is SNEGSKA (reference sequence). Trimming removed 0 bases from V and 6 bases from J, with 15 bases in between. The CDR3 loop spans 15 amino acids. The CDR3 region is CSARDGHLATNEQFF. CDR3 sequence (DNA): TGCAGTGCTAGAGATGGCCACTTAGCCACCAATGAGCAGTTCTTC.

This clonotype showed up just a few times. The chain joins TRBV4-3 to TRBJ2-5; 9 nucleotides agree with TRBD2. This CDR3 region has 14 residues. V lost 3 bases to trimming and J lost 5 bases; unmatched junction nucleotides: 4. Germline loops: CDR1 LGHNA, CDR2 YSLEER. The CDR3 loop reads CASSQGTSTETQYF. Written as DNA, the CDR3 is TGCGCCAGCAGCCAGGGGACTAGCACGGAGACCCAGTACTTC.

This clonotype was recorded only once. A clone one base away is much larger, so this may be a read error. The chain uses TRBV7-9 and TRBJ2-5; 7 bases are shared with TRBD2. Looked up from germline, CDR1 is SEHNR and CDR2 is FQNEAQ (reference sequence). The CDR3 is 16 amino acids. The ends lost 4 bases at V and 3 bases at J; junction bases unmatched: 11. CDR3 amino acids: CASSSLGTNGEETQYF. CDR3 DNA: TGTGCCAGCAGCTCTCTTGGGACTAACGGGGAAGAGACCCAGTACTTC.

This clonotype was seen a handful of times. This rearrangement joins TRBV27 to TRBJ1-2; TRBD1 matches 8 bases. Trimming at V came to 4 bases and at J to 1 base, leaving 11 bases not matched to a gene. The CDR3 is made up of 17 amino acids. CDR1 and CDR2 from the germline V gene are MNHEY and SMNVEV (reference sequence). CDR3 sequence: CASSSTSQGARNYGYTF. CDR3 DNA: TGTGCCAGCAGTTCAACAAGTCAGGGGGCGCGTAACTATGGCTACACCTTC.

Many counts were recorded for this clonotype. The V gene is TRBV7-2, the J gene TRBJ2-7, with D tentatively TRBD1 (5 bases). This CDR3 comprises 16 residues. CDR1 and CDR2 from the germline V gene are SGHTA and FQGNSA. Trimming removed 2 bases from V and 3 bases from J, with 17 bases in between. CDR3 protein: CASSLSPSGHYYEQYF. DNA of the CDR3: TGTGCCAGCAGCTTATCCCCATCAGGACACTACTACGAGCAGTACTTC.

This clonotype was seen repeatedly, ten times or more. The rearrangement links TRBV9 to TRBJ2-7; D gene unclear. Trimming took off 2 bases at V and 6 bases at J, with 12 bases between the two ends. The CDR3 is made up of 13 amino acids. Germline assignment: CDR1 SGDLS and CDR2 YYNGEE. CDR3 sequence (DNA): TGTGCCAGCAGCGTCGTCACCATGGGCGAGCAGTACTTC. This gives the protein CASSVVTMGEQYF.

This clonotype has more than one count but fewer than ten. V is TRBV27 and J is TRBJ2-2; either TRBD1 or TRBD2 may fit D (5 bases each). Looked up from germline, CDR1 is MNHEY and CDR2 is SMNVEV (reference sequence). Trimming removed 7 bases at V and 0 bases at J, with 12 bases between. CDR3 length: 15 residues. CDR3 amino acids: CASTSGPSNTGELFF. DNA of the CDR3: TGTGCCAGCACCTCGGGGCCATCGAACACCGGGGAGCTGTTTTTT.

This clonotype was found many times. V and J are TRBV9 and TRBJ2-3; D gene unclear. This CDR3 is built from 12 residues. The germline gives CDR1 SGDLS, CDR2 YYNGEE. Trimming removed 3 bases at V and 1 base at J, with 3 bases between. The CDR3: CASSGGTDTQYF. DNA for the CDR3: TGTGCCAGCAGCGGAGGCACAGATACGCAGTATTTT.

This clonotype showed up just a few times. This chain uses TRBV15 with TRBJ2-5; 10 bases map to TRBD2. The CDR3 sequence is 15 residues long. The V and J ends lost 4 bases and 6 bases, in that order; junction bases with no gene match: 8. Germline V gene lookup returns CDR1 LNHNV and CDR2 YYDKDF (reference sequence). The CDR3 DNA reads as TGTGCCACCAGCAACCCACTAGCGGGATCGAAGACCCAGTACTTC. This encodes CATSNPLAGSKTQYF.

This clonotype has a single count. A junction end diverges from the germline sequence, so it may reflect a read error. The chain links TRBV4-3 to TRBJ2-7; tentative D call: TRBD2 (6 bases). The germline V gene encodes CDR1 LGHNA and CDR2 YSLEER. The CDR3 length is 15 residues. DNA of the CDR3: TGCGCGAGCAGCCAAGTGCAAGGGACTTCCTACGAGCAGTACTTC. Residues: CASSQVQGTSYEQYF.